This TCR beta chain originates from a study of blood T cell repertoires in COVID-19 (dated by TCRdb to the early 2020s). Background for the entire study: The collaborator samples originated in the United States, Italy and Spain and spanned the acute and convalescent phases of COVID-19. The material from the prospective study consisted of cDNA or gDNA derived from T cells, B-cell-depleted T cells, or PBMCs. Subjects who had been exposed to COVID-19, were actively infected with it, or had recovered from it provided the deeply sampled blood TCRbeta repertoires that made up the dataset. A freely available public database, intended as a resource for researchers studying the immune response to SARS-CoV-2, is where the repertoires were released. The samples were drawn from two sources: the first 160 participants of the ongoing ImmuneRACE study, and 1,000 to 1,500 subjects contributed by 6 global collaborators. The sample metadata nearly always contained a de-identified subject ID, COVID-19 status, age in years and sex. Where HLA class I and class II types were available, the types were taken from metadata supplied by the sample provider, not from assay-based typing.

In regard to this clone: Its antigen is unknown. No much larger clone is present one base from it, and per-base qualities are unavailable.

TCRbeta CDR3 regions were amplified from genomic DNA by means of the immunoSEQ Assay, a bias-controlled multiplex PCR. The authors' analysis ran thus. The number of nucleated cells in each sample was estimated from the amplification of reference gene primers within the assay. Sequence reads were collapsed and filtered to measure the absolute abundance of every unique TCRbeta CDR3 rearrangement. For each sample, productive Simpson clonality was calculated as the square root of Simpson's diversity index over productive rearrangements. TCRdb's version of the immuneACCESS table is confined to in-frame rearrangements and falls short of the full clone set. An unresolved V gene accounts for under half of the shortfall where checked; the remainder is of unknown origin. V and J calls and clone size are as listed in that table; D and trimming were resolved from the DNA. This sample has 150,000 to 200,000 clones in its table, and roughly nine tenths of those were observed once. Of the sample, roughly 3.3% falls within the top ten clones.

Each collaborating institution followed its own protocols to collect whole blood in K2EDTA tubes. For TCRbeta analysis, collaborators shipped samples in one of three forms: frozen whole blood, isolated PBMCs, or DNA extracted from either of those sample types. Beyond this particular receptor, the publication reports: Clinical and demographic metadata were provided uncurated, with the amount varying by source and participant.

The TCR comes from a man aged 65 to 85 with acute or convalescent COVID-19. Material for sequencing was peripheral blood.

The CDR3 region has the sequence CASSQTGNQPQHF. Read as DNA, the sequence is TGTGCCAGCAGCCAGACGGGTAATCAGCCCCAGCATTTT. The receptor chain draws on TRBV3-1 (or the pseudogene TRBV3-2) and TRBJ1-5, with no confident D gene call. From the cysteine through the phenylalanine, the CDR3 covers 13 amino acids. This entry keeps only the CDR3 DNA: 39 bases, framed from base 1. V loses 3 bases, J loses 4 bases, and the germline ends lie 7 bases apart. CDR1 LGHDT and CDR2 YNNKEL are derived from the germline V gene (reference sequence).